One sample yielded the 25 T cell receptor beta chains listed below, sequenced in a study of blood T cell repertoires in COVID-19. Measured with immunoSEQ multiplex PCR; TCRdb has only the in-frame clones, and not every one. The sample includes about 140,000 clones, approximately 84% of them seen just once. The sequencing input was peripheral blood. Receptors were obtained from a woman aged 55-69 years with acute or convalescent COVID-19.

The rearrangement uses TRBV7-3 and TRBJ1-2; D is ambiguous. The germline CDR1 and CDR2 sequences are SGHTA and FQGTGA. The CDR3 runs to 13 residues. V was cut by 1 base and J by 5 bases, with 8 bases left in between. Here the CDR3 DNA reads TGTGCCAGCAGCTTAAATCCCGGTTATGGCTACACCTTC. Translation: CASSLNPGYGYTF.

Only one count was recorded for this clone. The chain couples TRBV28 to TRBJ2-7; 9 nucleotides line up with TRBD1. From germline, CDR1 is MDHEN and CDR2 SYDVKM. The CDR3 is 13 amino acids. J gave up 3 bases and V 6 bases, and 3 bases lay outside the gene matches. The CDR3 region has the DNA TGTGCCAGCAGGCCGACAGGGGGCTACGAGCAGTACTTC. This codes for CASRPTGGYEQYF.

The chain joins TRBV9 to TRBJ1-2; D uncertain. CDR1 and CDR2 from the germline V gene are SGDLS and YYNGEE. V dropped 3 bases and J dropped 7 bases, with 16 bases sitting between them. This CDR3 is 14 amino acids long. The CDR3 loop is CASSAHVNMVGYTF. The CDR3 DNA reads as TGTGCCAGCAGCGCTCATGTTAACATGGTTGGCTACACCTTC. The full variable domain, with the rest looked up from reference TRBV9 and TRBJ1-2, is DSGVTQTPKHLITATGQRVTLRCSPRSGDLSVYWYQQSLDQGLQFLIQYYNGEERAKGNILERFSAQQFPDLHSELNLSSLELGDSALYFCASSAHVNMVGYTFGSGTRLTVV.

This chain connects TRBV19 to TRBJ1-2; TRBD1 might be the D (5 bases). Germline CDR1 is LNHDA and CDR2 is SQIVND (reference sequence). V lost 8 bases and J 2 bases, leaving 12 bases between the germline ends. The CDR3 is 13 residues long. CDR3 sequence reads: CASARGVNYGYTF. The CDR3 DNA follows: TGTGCCAGTGCCCGGGGGGTGAACTATGGCTACACCTTC.

V and J are TRBV19 and TRBJ2-1; D is possibly TRBD2 (6 bases). The CDR3 spans 13 residues. CDR1 LNHDA and CDR2 SQIVND come from the germline V gene (reference sequence). V was clipped by 6 bases and J by 6 bases, with 12 bases between them. CDR3 sequence (DNA): TGTGCCAGTAGCGGCCCAGCGGGCAATGAGCAGTTCTTC. Translated, it gives CASSGPAGNEQFF.

The chain joins TRBV24-1 to TRBJ2-2, with D tentatively TRBD2 (5 bases). CDR1 and CDR2 from the germline V gene are KGHDR and SFDVKD. This CDR3 comprises 17 residues. Trimming pared 5 bases from V and 3 bases from J, leaving 18 bases between. The CDR3 sequence is CATSGQTGSGYTGELFF. As DNA, the CDR3 is TGTGCCACCAGTGGTCAGACGGGCTCGGGGTACACCGGGGAGCTGTTTTTT.

This clone was observed a single time. The chain uses TRBV18 and TRBJ2-1; 13 bases match TRBD2. Per the germline V gene, CDR1 is KGHSH and CDR2 is LQKENI. This CDR3 contains 15 residues. The trim removed 3 bases at V and 9 bases at J, leaving 5 bases unmatched. The CDR3 is CASSPPGLAGAEQFF. The CDR3 DNA sequence: TGTGCCAGCTCACCTCCAGGACTAGCGGGAGCTGAGCAGTTCTTC. The variable domain in full, with the rest retrieved from reference TRBV18 and TRBJ2-1, is NAGVMQNPRHLVRRRGQEARLRCSPMKGHSHVYWYRQLPEEGLKFMVYLQKENIIDESGMPKERFSAEFPKEGPSILRIQQVVRGDSAAYFCASSPPGLAGAEQFFGPGTRLTVL.

The V and J genes are TRBV7-9 and TRBJ2-1; TRBD2 agrees at 11 bases. Per germline, CDR1 SEHNR and CDR2 FQNEAQ (reference sequence). V gave up 4 bases and J gave up 6 bases; unmatched junction bases: 2. CDR3 length: 14 residues. CDR3 bases: TGTGCCAGCAGCTACGGGACTAGCGGCAATGAGCAGTTCTTC. Translating gives CASSYGTSGNEQFF.

The CDR3 nucleotides are TGTGCCAGCAGTGTCCCGGGGCGGGGCTCGCAGACGCAGTATTTT. Translation: CASSVPGRGSQTQYF. V is TRBV9 and J is TRBJ2-3; a possible D gene is TRBD2 (6 bases). CDR1 and CDR2 (germline): SGDLS, YYNGEE. V was clipped by 5 bases and J by 9 bases, with 22 bases between them. The CDR3 consists of 15 residues.

The J gene is TRBJ2-1, the V gene TRBV5-1, with 15 bases lining up with TRBD2. The CDR3 spans 16 residues. Germline CDR1 and CDR2: SGHRS and YFSETQ. V lost 4 bases to trimming and J lost 7 bases; unmatched junction nucleotides: 6. The CDR3: CASSAGLAGGLNEQFF. The CDR3 region has the DNA TGCGCCAGCAGCGCCGGACTAGCGGGAGGGCTGAATGAGCAGTTCTTC.

This clone was observed a few times. The chain uses TRBV18 and TRBJ1-3; D possibly corresponds to TRBD1 (6 bases). The CDR3 spans 17 residues. The V end lost 4 bases, the J end lost 0 bases, and 16 bases lay between the germline ends. CDR1 is KGHSH, CDR2 LQKENI, per germline. CDR3 in amino acids: CASSHGVGDISGNTIYF. The DNA for the CDR3 is TGTGCCAGCTCACACGGCGTAGGGGACATCTCTGGAAACACCATATATTTT. The variable domain in full, completed from reference TRBV18 and TRBJ1-3, reads NAGVMQNPRHLVRRRGQEARLRCSPMKGHSHVYWYRQLPEEGLKFMVYLQKENIIDESGMPKERFSAEFPKEGPSILRIQQVVRGDSAAYFCASSHGVGDISGNTIYFGEGSWLTVV.

In this sample, this clone turned up once. The V and J genes are TRBV5-1 and TRBJ1-5; 7 bases map to TRBD1. V shed 0 bases, J shed 6 bases, and the junction held 3 bases outside the gene matches. This CDR3 is 14 amino acids long. In germline, CDR1 is SGHRS, CDR2 YFSETQ. The CDR3 nucleotides read TGCGCCAGCAGCTTGGTAGGGGGCACTCAGCCCCAGCATTTT. This codes for CASSLVGGTQPQHF. The whole variable domain, remainder taken from reference TRBV5-1 and TRBJ1-5, is KAGVTQTPRYLIKTRGQQVTLSCSPISGHRSVSWYQQTPGQGLQFLFEYFSETQRNKGNFPGRFSGRQFSNSRSEMNVSTLELGDSALYLCASSLVGGTQPQHFGDGTRLSIL.

This chain links TRBV30 with TRBJ2-7; TRBD2 aligns across 7 bases. Trimming took 4 bases from V and 0 from J; bases not matched to a gene: 3. The CDR3 runs to 13 residues. In germline, CDR1 is GTSNPN, CDR2 SVGIG (reference sequence). CDR3 nucleotides: TGTGCCTGGACCACTAGCGTCTCCTACGAGCAGTACTTC. Translated, it gives CAWTTSVSYEQYF.

The rearrangement joins TRBV3-1 (or the pseudogene TRBV3-2) to TRBJ1-4, with 7 bases matching TRBD1. The germline CDR1 and CDR2 sequences are LGHDT and YNNKEL (reference sequence). The CDR3 loop spans 13 amino acids. V lost 4 bases to trimming and J lost 8 bases; unmatched junction nucleotides: 4. The CDR3, as DNA: TGTGCCAGCAGCCGGGCGACAGGGGAAAAACTGTTTTTT. This codes for CASSRATGEKLFF.

The chain carries TRBV2 and TRBJ2-7; TRBD1 matches at 7 bases. This CDR3 has 17 residues. Looked up from germline, CDR1 is SNHLY and CDR2 is FYNNEI. Trimming removed 1 base from V and 1 base from J; junction bases left unmatched: 10. CDR3 residues: CASSEGKVGTESYEQYF. The CDR3 region has the DNA TGTGCCAGCAGTGAAGGTAAAGTCGGGACAGAATCCTACGAGCAGTACTTC.

This clone was observed a few times. The chain uses TRBV19 and TRBJ1-6; no clear D gene. V was cut by 3 bases and J by 11 bases, with 8 bases left in between. Germline CDR1 and CDR2: LNHDA and SQIVND (reference sequence). CDR3 length equals 12 residues. CDR3 coding DNA: TGTGCCAGTAGTATCAAGGAGACACCCCTCCACTTT. It specifies CASSIKETPLHF.

The genes are TRBV24-1 and TRBJ2-2; 8 bases map to TRBD2. CDR3 size: 17 residues. Germline values: CDR1 KGHDR, CDR2 SFDVKD. V lost 4 bases to trimming and J lost 5 bases; unmatched junction nucleotides: 11. The CDR3 DNA follows: TGTGCCACCAGTGAGCATCCGGGACTAGGTAGGACCGGGGAGCTGTTTTTT. Its protein is CATSEHPGLGRTGELFF.

The J gene is TRBJ2-3, the V gene TRBV10-3, with D tentatively TRBD2 (6 bases). Germline V gene lookup returns CDR1 ENHRY and CDR2 SYGVKD. The CDR3 loop spans 14 amino acids. V lost 8 bases, J lost 0 bases, and 12 bases lay in between. CDR3 nucleotides: TGTGCCATCGGGGGGAAGGGGAGCACAGATACGCAGTATTTT. It is translated as CAIGGKGSTDTQYF.

The table lists this clone with a few counts. The genes are TRBV7-2 and TRBJ2-3, with D perhaps matching TRBD1 (6 bases). The CDR3 loop spans 15 amino acids. CDR1 is SGHTA, CDR2 FQGNSA, per germline. V was pared by 1 base and J by 1 base, with 9 bases between. The DNA for the CDR3 is TGTGCCAGCAGCTTAGGTGGGACACGCACAGATACGCAGTATTTT. The encoded protein is CASSLGGTRTDTQYF.

The gene calls are TRBV3-1 (or the pseudogene TRBV3-2) and TRBJ2-7, with 8 bases matching TRBD2. CDR3 size: 17 residues. V shed 2 bases and J 1 base; nucleotides not matched to a gene: 10. Germline CDR1 and CDR2: LGHDT and YNNKEL (reference sequence). This CDR3 is CASSQLRGANPSYEQYF. CDR3 in DNA: TGTGCCAGCAGCCAACTGCGGGGGGCAAATCCGTCCTACGAGCAGTACTTC.

This chain links TRBV6-1 with TRBJ2-1; TRBD2 aligns across 8 bases. CDR3 length: 16 residues. The trim removed 4 bases at V and 5 bases at J, leaving 10 bases unmatched. Germline V gives CDR1 MNHNS, CDR2 SASEGT. The CDR3 DNA is TGTGCCAGCAGTGTCATCGGGGGGGATGTTGACAATGAGCAGTTCTTC. Translated: CASSVIGGDVDNEQFF.

The J gene is TRBJ2-7, the V gene TRBV19; TRBD1 matches at 8 bases. From germline, CDR1 is LNHDA and CDR2 SQIVND (reference sequence). The CDR3 is made up of 14 amino acids. Germline trimming cut 8 bases from V and 3 bases from J; bases unmatched to any gene: 9. The CDR3 region has the DNA TGTGCCAGTTCGAGACAGGGGAAAGACTACGAGCAGTACTTC. Its translation: CASSRQGKDYEQYF.

The chain couples TRBV4-3 to TRBJ2-3; no reliable D call. The CDR3 contains 17 residues. The germline V and J ends were trimmed by 0 bases and 2 bases, with 15 bases remaining between them. The V gene's germline CDR1 is LGHNA and CDR2 YSLEER. CDR3 nucleotide sequence: TGCGCCAGCAGCCAAGATTGGAGCAGCAAACACACAGATACGCAGTATTTT. Amino acid sequence: CASSQDWSSKHTDTQYF.

The rearrangement links TRBV11-2 to TRBJ2-1; tentatively, D is TRBD2 (6 bases). This CDR3 spans 14 amino acids. Trimming shortened V by 7 bases and J by 4 bases, and 14 bases separated the two germline ends. Looked up from germline, CDR1 is SGHAT and CDR2 is FQNNGV. CDR3 loop: CASNPGTQYNEQFF. The CDR3 nucleotides are TGTGCCAGCAACCCCGGGACTCAATACAATGAGCAGTTCTTC.

This clone has just a few counts. This chain connects TRBV28 to TRBJ1-1, with a possible D match to TRBD1 (5 bases). The length of the CDR3 is 15 residues. Germline lookup yields CDR1 MDHEN and CDR2 SYDVKM. V lost 2 bases to trimming and J lost 10 bases, with 20 bases between them. As DNA, the CDR3 is TGTGCCAGCAGTTTACCGTCCGCAGGGATAGCTGGAGCTTTCTTT. As protein: CASSLPSAGIAGAFF.